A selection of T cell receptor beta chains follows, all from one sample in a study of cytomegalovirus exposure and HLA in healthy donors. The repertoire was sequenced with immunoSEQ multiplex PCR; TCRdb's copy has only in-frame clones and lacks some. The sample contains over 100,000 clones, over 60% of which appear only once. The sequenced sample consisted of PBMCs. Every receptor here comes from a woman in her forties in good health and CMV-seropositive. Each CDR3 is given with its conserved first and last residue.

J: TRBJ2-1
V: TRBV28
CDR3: CASRFVTPNNEQFF

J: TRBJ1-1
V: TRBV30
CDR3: CAWSYMGQGRGEAFF

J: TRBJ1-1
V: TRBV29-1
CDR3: CSVEKGAMNTEAFF

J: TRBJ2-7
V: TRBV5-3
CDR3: CARSLDRGLSYEQYF

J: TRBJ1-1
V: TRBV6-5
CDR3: CASSYSWEVNTEAFF

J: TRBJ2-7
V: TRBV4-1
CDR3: CASSQDAGGSYEQYF

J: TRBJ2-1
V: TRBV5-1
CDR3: CASSLLPTLYNEQFF

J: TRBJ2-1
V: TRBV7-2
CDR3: CASSLTGVPYNEQFF

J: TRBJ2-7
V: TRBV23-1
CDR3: CASARGRREQYF

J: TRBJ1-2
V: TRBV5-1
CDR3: CASSTPGTDNYGYTF

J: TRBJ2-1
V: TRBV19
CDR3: CASSIAIPNEQFF

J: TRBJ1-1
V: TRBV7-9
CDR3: CASSPFSDTEAFF

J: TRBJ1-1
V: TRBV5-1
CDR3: CASSLDGRQTEAFF

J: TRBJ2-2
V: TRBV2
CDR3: CACGREYTGELFF

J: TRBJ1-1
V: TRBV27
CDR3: CASSPRGGRKAFF

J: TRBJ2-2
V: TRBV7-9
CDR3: CASSDTNTGELFF

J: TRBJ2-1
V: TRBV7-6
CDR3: CASSYGTGKPNEQFF

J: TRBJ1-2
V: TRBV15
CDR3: CATSRGGGYYGYTF

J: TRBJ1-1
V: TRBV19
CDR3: CASSILEQGYKAFF

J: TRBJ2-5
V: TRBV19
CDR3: CASIGQNQETQYF

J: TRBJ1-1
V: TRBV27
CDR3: CASGPPGLDQGTEAFF

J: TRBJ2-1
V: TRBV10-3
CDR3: CATGQDDYNEQFF

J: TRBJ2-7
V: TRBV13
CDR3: CASSLASGSLDEQYF

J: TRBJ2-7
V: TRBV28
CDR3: CASSATRQKYF

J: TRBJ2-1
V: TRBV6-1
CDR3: CASSGLAGGNEQFF

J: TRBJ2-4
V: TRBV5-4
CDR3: CASSLDQQGGYF

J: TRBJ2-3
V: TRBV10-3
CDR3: CAISEEYREGSDTQYF

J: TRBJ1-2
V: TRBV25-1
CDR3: CASSEAGRTYDGYPF

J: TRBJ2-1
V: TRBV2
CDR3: CATKGSGMSSYNEQFF

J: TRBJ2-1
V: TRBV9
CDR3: CASSALPVVSSYNEQFF

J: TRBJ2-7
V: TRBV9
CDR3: CASSVAPGGTYEQYF

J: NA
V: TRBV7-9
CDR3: CASSLGLMRAGAYEQYF

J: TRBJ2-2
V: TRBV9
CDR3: CASGGTEYTGELFF

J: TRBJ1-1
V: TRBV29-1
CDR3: CSVEVRGRVTEAFF

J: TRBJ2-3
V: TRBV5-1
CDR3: CAKSKHDTQYF

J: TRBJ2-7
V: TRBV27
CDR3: CASSPGDRATYEQYF

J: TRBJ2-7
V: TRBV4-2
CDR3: CASSQVGGQSYEQYF

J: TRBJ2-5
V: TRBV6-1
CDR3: CASSRDRGGETQYF

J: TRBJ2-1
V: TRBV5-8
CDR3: CASTPRTRNLHEQFF

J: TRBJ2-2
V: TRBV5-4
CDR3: CASSYYSGTGELFF

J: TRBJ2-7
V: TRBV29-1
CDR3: CSASGQSSYEQYF

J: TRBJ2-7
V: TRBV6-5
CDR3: CASSPGTEYYEQYF

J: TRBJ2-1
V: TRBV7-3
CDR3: CASSLTMGAREQFF

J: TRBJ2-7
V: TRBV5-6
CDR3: CASSFQGPRAYEQYF

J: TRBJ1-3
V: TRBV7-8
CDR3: CASSLRGQGDGNTIYF

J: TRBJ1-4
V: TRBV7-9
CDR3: CASSRGTEEKLFF

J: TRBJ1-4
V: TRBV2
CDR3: CASSGNEEEKLFF

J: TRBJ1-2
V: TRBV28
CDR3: CASSGANYGYTF

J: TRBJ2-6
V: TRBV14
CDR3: CASSRRTSGANVLTF

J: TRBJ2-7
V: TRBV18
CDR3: CASSPQPGQGPYEQYF

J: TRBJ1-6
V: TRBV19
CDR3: CASSGQLSPLHF

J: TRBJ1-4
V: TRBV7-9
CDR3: CATQQVTNEKLFF

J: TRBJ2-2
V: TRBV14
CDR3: CASSQAGGPGTGELFF

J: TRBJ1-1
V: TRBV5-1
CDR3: CASSLGGTGGMSRTEAFF

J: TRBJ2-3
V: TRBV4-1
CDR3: CASSQGAVDTDTQYF

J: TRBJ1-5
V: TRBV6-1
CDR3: CASGQKSENQPQHF

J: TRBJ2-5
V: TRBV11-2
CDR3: CASSLEERGGKTQYF

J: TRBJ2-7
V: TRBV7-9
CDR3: CASSQYSGGLLHEQYF

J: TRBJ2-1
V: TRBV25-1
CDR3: CASTLGTSGTYNEQFF

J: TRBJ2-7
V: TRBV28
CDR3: CASSFAQGAQYF